The 7 T cell receptor beta chains reported below all come from one sample, sequenced in a study of graft-versus-host responses after intestinal transplantation. Assay used: immunoSEQ multiplex PCR; TCRdb lists only in-frame clones, some missing. The data contain more than 95,000 clones, less than 95% of them singletons. No antigen has been assigned to these receptors. Specimen: unstimulated CD4+ T cells sorted from spleen or lymph node cells, collected before intestinal transplant. These TCRs come from a human donor who received an intestinal transplant.

The V call is TRBV5-1, the J call TRBJ2-1, with TRBD1 matching 11 bases. After removal of 3 bases from V and 8 bases from J, the junction contained 7 bases not matched to a gene. From germline, CDR1 is SGHRS and CDR2 YFSETQ. This CDR3 contains 15 residues. CDR3 in amino acids: CASSSGTGGFYEQFF. CDR3 nucleotide sequence: TGCGCCAGCAGCTCCGGGACAGGGGGTTTTTATGAGCAGTTCTTC.

The chain uses TRBV11-1 and TRBJ2-2, with D possibly matching TRBD1 (5 bases). The germline V gene encodes CDR1 SGHAT and CDR2 FQDESV (reference sequence). Trimming removed 5 bases at V and 3 bases at J, with 16 bases between. The CDR3 totals 16 residues. CDR3 bases: TGTGCCAGCAGCCCAAAGGGAACAGGCTACACCGGGGAGCTGTTTTTT. The encoded protein is CASSPKGTGYTGELFF. The variable domain in full, completed from reference TRBV11-1 and TRBJ2-2, reads EAEVAQSPRYKITEKSQAVAFWCDPISGHATLYWYRQILGQGPELLVQFQDESVVDDSQLPKDRFSAERLKGVDSTLKIQPAELGDSAMYLCASSPKGTGYTGELFFGEGSRLTVL.

This clone was observed a few times. The J gene is TRBJ1-3, the V gene TRBV6-5; D unresolved. CDR1 and CDR2 (germline): MNHEY, SVGAGI. Deletions cut 4 bases from V and 0 bases from J, with 7 bases between. The CDR3 sequence is 14 residues long. The CDR3 sequence is CASSSPGSGNTIYF. In DNA, the CDR3 is TGTGCCAGCAGTTCCCCAGGCTCTGGAAACACCATATATTTT.

This sequence joins TRBV6-5 and TRBJ1-1; the match to TRBD1 covers 7 bases. The trim removed 5 bases at V and 1 base at J, leaving 4 bases unmatched. CDR1 and CDR2 from the germline V gene are MNHEY and SVGAGI. The CDR3 totals 14 residues. CDR3 amino acids: CASSKRTGNTEAFF. CDR3 nucleotide sequence: TGTGCCAGCAGTAAACGGACAGGGAACACTGAAGCTTTCTTT.

The chain combines TRBV30 with TRBJ2-3; no clear D gene. This CDR3 spans 15 amino acids. V lost 0 bases to trimming and J lost 0 bases, with 10 bases between them. CDR1 and CDR2 from the germline V gene are GTSNPN and SVGIG (reference sequence). The CDR3 DNA reads as TGTGCCTGGAGTGTTCACAGATCTAGCACAGATACGCAGTATTTT. This gives the protein CAWSVHRSSTDTQYF.

The J gene is TRBJ2-3, the V gene TRBV4-1; TRBD2 matches at 8 bases. There are 17 residues in the CDR3. Per germline, CDR1 MGHRA and CDR2 YSYEKL. The junction had 15 bases not matched to a gene; V was cut back by 6 bases and J by 4 bases. The CDR3 DNA follows: TGCGCCAGCAGTCCTAGGGGATCGCGGGAGGCGTCAGATACGCAGTATTTT. It is translated as CASSPRGSREASDTQYF.

This clone showed up just once. The sample has other DNA sequences that encode this CDR3 too. J is TRBJ2-5 and V is TRBV19, with 7 bases lining up with TRBD2. V shed 1 base, J shed 4 bases, and the junction held 3 bases outside the gene matches. Germline V gene data show CDR1 as LNHDA and CDR2 as SQIVND (reference sequence). The length of the CDR3 is 14 residues. The CDR3 here is CASSIGGGGETQYF. DNA for the CDR3: TGTGCCAGTAGTATAGGCGGGGGAGGAGAGACCCAGTACTTC.